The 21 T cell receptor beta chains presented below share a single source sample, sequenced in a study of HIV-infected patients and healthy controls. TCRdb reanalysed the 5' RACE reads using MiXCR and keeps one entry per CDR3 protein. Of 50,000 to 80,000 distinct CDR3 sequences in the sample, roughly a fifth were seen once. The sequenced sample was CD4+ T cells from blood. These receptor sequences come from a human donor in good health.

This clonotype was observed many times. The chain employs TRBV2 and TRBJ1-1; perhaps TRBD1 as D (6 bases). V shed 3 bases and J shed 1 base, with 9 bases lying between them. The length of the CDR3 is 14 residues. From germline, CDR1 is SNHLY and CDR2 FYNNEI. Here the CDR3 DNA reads TGTGCCAGCAGTGAGAGACAGGCGAACACTGAAGCTTTCTTT. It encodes CASSERQANTEAFF.

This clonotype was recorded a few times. CDR3 protein: CSARDGASGRGTQYF. CDR3 nucleotide sequence: TGCAGTGCTAGAGATGGGGCTAGCGGGAGGGGTACGCAGTATTTT. The V call is TRBV20-1, the J call TRBJ2-3; 12 bases line up with TRBD2. CDR1 is DFQATT and CDR2 is SNEGSKA in the germline V gene (reference sequence). This CDR3 is built from 15 residues. Losses at the gene ends were 0 bases for V and 8 bases for J; bases not matched to a gene: 6.

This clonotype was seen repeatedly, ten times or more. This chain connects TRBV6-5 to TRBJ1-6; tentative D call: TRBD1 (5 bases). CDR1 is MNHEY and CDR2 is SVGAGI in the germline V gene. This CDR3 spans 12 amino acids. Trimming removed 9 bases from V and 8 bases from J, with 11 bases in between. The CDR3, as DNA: TGTGCCAGTCGATCAGGGCATTCACCCCTCCACTTT. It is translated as CASRSGHSPLHF.

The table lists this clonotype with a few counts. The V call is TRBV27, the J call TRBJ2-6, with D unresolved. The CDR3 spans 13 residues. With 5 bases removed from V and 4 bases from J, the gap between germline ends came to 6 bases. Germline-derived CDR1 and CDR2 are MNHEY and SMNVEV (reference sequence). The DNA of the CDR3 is TGTGCCAGCAGTGCAAACGGGGCCAACGTCCTGACTTTC. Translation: CASSANGANVLTF.

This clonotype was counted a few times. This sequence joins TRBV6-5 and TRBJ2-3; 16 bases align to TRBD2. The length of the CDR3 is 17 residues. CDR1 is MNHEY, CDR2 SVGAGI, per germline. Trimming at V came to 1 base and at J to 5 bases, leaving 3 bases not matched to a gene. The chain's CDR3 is CASSYWGTSGGGDTQYF. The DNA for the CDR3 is TGTGCCAGCAGTTACTGGGGGACTAGCGGGGGGGGAGATACGCAGTATTTT.

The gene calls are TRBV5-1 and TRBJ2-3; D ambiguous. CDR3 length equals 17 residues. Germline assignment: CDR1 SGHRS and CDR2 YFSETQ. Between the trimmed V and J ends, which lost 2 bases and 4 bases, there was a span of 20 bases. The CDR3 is CASSLGQSNHPADTQYF. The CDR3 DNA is TGCGCCAGCAGCTTAGGGCAAAGCAATCACCCGGCAGATACGCAGTATTTT.

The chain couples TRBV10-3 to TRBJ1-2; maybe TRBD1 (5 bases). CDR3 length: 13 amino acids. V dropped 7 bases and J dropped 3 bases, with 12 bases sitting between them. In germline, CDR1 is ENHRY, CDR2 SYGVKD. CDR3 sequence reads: CAIMADTDYGYTF. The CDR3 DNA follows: TGTGCCATCATGGCGGACACAGACTATGGCTACACCTTC.

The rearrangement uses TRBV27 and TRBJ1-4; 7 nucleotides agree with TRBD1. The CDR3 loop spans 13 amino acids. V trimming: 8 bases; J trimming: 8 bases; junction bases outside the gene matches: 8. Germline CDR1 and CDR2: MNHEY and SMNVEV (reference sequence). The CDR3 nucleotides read TGTGCCAGCGCCGACAGGGTTGGGGAAAAACTGTTTTTT. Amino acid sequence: CASADRVGEKLFF.

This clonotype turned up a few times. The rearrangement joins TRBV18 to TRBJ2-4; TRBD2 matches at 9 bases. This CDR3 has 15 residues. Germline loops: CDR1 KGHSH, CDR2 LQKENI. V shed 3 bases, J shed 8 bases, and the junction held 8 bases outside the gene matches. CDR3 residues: CASSPTLAGVHIQYF. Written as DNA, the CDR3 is TGTGCCAGCTCACCTACACTAGCGGGTGTACACATTCAGTACTTC.

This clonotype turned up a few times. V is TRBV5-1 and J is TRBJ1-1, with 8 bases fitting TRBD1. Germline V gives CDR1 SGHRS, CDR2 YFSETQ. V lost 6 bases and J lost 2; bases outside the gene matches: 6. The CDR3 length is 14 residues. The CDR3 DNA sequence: TGCGCCAGCAACGTGGACAGGGTTAACACTGAAGCTTTCTTT. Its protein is CASNVDRVNTEAFF.

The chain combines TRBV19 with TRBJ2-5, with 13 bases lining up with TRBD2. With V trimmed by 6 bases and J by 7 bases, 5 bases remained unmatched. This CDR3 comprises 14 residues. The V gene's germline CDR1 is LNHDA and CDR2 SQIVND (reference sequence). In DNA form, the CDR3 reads TGTGCCAGTAGGGGGACTAGCGGGACCGCGACCCAGTACTTC. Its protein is CASRGTSGTATQYF.

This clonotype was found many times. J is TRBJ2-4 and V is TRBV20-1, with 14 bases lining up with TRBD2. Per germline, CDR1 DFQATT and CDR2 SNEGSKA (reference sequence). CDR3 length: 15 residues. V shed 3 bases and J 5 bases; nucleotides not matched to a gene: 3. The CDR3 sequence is CSARGTSGRENIQYF. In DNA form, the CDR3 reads TGCAGTGCTAGGGGGACTAGCGGGAGAGAAAACATTCAGTACTTC.

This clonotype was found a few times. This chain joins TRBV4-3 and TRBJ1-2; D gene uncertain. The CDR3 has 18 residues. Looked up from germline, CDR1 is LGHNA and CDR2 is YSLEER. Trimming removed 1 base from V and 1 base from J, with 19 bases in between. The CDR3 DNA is TGCGCCAGCAGCCAAGGGGCCAGGCGGGGTTCTGTTAACTATGGCTACACCTTC. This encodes CASSQGARRGSVNYGYTF.

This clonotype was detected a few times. The CDR3 region has the DNA TGTGCCTGGAGTGGGAGGCGAGAGACCCAGTACTTC. It yields the protein CAWSGRRETQYF. This rearrangement joins TRBV30 to TRBJ2-5; a weak D match, TRBD2 (5 bases). Germline V CDR1 and CDR2: GTSNPN, SVGIG (reference sequence). CDR3 size: 12 residues. Trimming removed 1 base at V and 4 bases at J, with 7 bases between.

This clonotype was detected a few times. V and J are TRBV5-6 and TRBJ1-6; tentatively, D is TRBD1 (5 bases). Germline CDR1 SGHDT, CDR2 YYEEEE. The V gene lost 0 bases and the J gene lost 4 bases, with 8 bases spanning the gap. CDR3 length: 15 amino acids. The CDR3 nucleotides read TGTGCCAGCAGCTTGGGCCGGGGGTATAATTCACCCCTCCACTTT. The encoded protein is CASSLGRGYNSPLHF.

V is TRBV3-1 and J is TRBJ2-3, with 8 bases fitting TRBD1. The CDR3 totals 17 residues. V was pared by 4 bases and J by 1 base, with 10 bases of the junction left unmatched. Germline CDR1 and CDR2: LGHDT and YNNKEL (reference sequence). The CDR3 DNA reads TGTGCCAGCAGCCCCGACAGGGGTGGTTGGGGCACAGATACGCAGTATTTT. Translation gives CASSPDRGGWGTDTQYF.

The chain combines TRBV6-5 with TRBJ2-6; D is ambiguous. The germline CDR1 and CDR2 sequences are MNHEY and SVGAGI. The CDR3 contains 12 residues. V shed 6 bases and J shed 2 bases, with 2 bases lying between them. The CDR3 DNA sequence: TGTGCCAGCAGGCCTGGGGCCAACGTCCTGACTTTC. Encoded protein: CASRPGANVLTF.

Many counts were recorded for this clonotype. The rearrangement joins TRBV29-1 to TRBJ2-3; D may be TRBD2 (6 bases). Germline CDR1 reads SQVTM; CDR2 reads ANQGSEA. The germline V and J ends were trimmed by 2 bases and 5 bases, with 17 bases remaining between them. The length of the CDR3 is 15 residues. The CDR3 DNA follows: TGCAGCGTTGAAAAGAGGGGAGGCACCGGAGATACGCAGTATTTT. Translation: CSVEKRGGTGDTQYF.

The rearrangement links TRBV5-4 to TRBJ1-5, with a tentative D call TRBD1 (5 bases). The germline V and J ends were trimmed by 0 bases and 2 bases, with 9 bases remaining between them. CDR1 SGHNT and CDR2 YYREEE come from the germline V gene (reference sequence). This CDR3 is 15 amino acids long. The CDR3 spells CASSLGGRGNQPQHF. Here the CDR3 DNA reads TGTGCCAGCAGCTTGGGGGGCCGGGGCAATCAGCCCCAGCATTTT.

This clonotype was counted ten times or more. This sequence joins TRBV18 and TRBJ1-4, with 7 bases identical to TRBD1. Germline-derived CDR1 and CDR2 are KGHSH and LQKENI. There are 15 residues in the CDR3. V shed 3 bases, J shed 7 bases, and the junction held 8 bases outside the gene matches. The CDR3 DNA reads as TGTGCCAGCTCACCGGAGGGGGCTCTGGGTGAAAAACTGTTTTTT. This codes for CASSPEGALGEKLFF.

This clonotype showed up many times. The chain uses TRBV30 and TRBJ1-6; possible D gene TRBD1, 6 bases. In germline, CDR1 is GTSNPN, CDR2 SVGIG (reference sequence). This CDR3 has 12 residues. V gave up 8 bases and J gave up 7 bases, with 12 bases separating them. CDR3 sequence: CAGTTGNSPLHF. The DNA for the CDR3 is TGTGCCGGCACTACAGGGAATTCACCCCTCCACTTT.